This entry features one T cell receptor (beta chain) sequence. Its antigen is undetermined. Both 60 Vbeta primers and 13 Jbeta primers went into the PCR. The assay was immunoSEQ multiplex PCR, and TCRdb's table has in-frame clones only and misses some. The repertoire holds roughly 120,000 clones, with approximately 78% as singletons. This entry belongs to a study of cytomegalovirus exposure and HLA in healthy donors. Study details: Most donors, about 82% of a few hundred genotyped, fell in the Caucasian-associated ancestry cluster. The study's findings and limits: Several of the most significant clusters were apparently associated with common viral pathogens in a later analysis. Sequencing probably produced one cluster of sequence variants that were highly shared. Reports described diagnosis of cytomegalovirus status by the classifier as highly specific and sensitive.

Germline V lookup: CDR1 SGHNT, CDR2 YYREEE (reference sequence). V was trimmed by 6 bases and J by 0 bases, leaving 12 bases between them. The CDR3 spans 14 residues. The sequenced material came from PBMCs. This chain connects TRBV5-4 to TRBJ1-1; D might be TRBD1 (6 bases). The sequence was collected from a woman aged 40 to 50 in good health and CMV-seropositive. As DNA, the CDR3 is TGTGCCAGCAACCCGGACAGAATGAACACTGAAGCTTTCTTT. The encoded protein is CASNPDRMNTEAFF.